The TCR beta chain described here comes from a study of cytomegalovirus exposure and HLA in healthy donors. Regarding the study as a whole: HLA alleles showed associations with around 15,000 TCR beta sequences in a later analysis, at a 0.05 false discovery rate.

As for this clone: Its antigen is unknown.

The PCR used 60 Vbeta and 13 Jbeta primers. Method: immunoSEQ multiplex PCR; TCRdb's copy keeps in-frame clones and lacks some. The sample holds 120,000 or so clones; around 82% are singletons and the top ten take approximately 1.2%. The ends lost 4 bases at V and 5 bases at J; junction bases unmatched: 5. The CDR3 loop spans 14 amino acids. Germline CDR1 and CDR2: KGHSH and LQKENI. The receptor was derived from a female donor in good health and CMV-seronegative. The sample taken for sequencing was PBMCs. The V gene is TRBV18, the J gene TRBJ2-1; 7 nucleotides line up with TRBD1. This chain's CDR3 is CASSLGTANNEQFF. In DNA, the CDR3 is TGTGCCAGCTCACTAGGGACAGCAAACAATGAGCAGTTCTTC.